This T cell receptor beta chain was captured by sequencing in a study of T cell responses to AZD1222 COVID-19 vaccine. Study-level findings and limits: Two AZD1222 doses significantly raised spike-specific TCR breadth and depth over controls.

TCRdb's copy holds only in-frame clones and misses some; the assay was immunoSEQ multiplex PCR. The table includes 96,000 or so clones, roughly 90% detected once. With 2 bases clipped from V and 8 bases from J, the junction kept 13 bases outside the gene matches. Germline V gene data show CDR1 as MNHEY and CDR2 as SVGEGT. The CDR3 has 17 amino acids. As to this clone: Its antigen remains unknown.

This rearrangement joins TRBV6-2 or TRBV6-3 to TRBJ2-3; TRBD2 agrees at 10 bases. The sequence was obtained from an adult in good health. The starting material was peripheral blood, obtained on day 0 of AZD1222 vaccination. CDR3 residues: CASSYSPPGLAGATQYF. CDR3 DNA: TGTGCCAGCAGTTACAGTCCCCCCGGGCTAGCGGGAGCTACGCAGTATTTT.